This entry lists 2 T cell receptor beta chains sequenced from one sample in a study of OX40 agonist ivuxolimab in advanced cancers. Produced via immunoSEQ multiplex PCR; TCRdb's table is partial and in-frame only. The repertoire holds roughly 70,000 clones, just over 85% seen once, with 2% to 2.5% in the top ten. The input for sequencing was CD4+ or CD8+ T cells sorted from blood, taken in a trial of the OX40 agonist ivuxolimab. The receptors were sampled from an adult with an advanced solid tumor such as melanoma, head and neck, liver or kidney cancer.

V usage is TRBV19 and J usage is TRBJ2-3; D unresolved. The germline CDR1 and CDR2 sequences are LNHDA and SQIVND (reference sequence). The CDR3 runs to 13 residues. V lost 5 bases to trimming and J lost 6 bases, with 12 bases between them. CDR3 sequence: CASSSSAGDTQYF. Written as DNA, the CDR3 is TGTGCCAGTAGTTCATCGGCCGGTGATACGCAGTATTTT.

The gene calls are TRBV28 and TRBJ1-1; D possibly corresponds to TRBD1 (6 bases). Trimming stripped 2 bases from V and 5 bases from J, with 12 bases between. The germline gives CDR1 MDHEN, CDR2 SYDVKM. The CDR3 consists of 14 residues. CDR3 bases: TGTGCCAGCAGTTTAAGCAGGGGAGGGACTGAAGCTTTCTTT. This encodes CASSLSRGGTEAFF.